Listed here are 19 T cell receptor beta chains from one sample, sequenced in a study of T cell responses to AZD1222 COVID-19 vaccine. Measured with immunoSEQ multiplex PCR; TCRdb has only the in-frame clones, and not every one. This table holds around 160,000 clones, more than 70% found once. Here the sequenced sample was peripheral blood, taken on day 0 of AZD1222 vaccination. The receptors stem from an adult in good health.

The chain employs TRBV15 and TRBJ2-1; TRBD1 or TRBD2 may be the D gene (5 bases each). The CDR3 totals 11 residues. Germline CDR1 is LNHNV and CDR2 is YYDKDF (reference sequence). V was trimmed by 0 bases and J by 15 bases, leaving 9 bases between them. This CDR3 reads CATSRERGTFF. The CDR3 DNA reads TGTGCCACCAGCAGAGAGCGAGGGACGTTCTTC.

CDR3 sequence reads: CASSAGQGMETQYF. In nucleotides, the CDR3 is TGTGCCAGCTCAGCGGGACAGGGGATGGAGACCCAGTACTTC. This chain joins TRBV18 and TRBJ2-5; 10 positions match TRBD1. Losses at the gene ends were 5 bases for V and 5 bases for J; bases not matched to a gene: 5. CDR3 length: 14 amino acids. Germline lookup yields CDR1 KGHSH and CDR2 LQKENI.

In DNA, the CDR3 is TGTGCCAGCAGTTACCGACAGCCGGGAGAGACCCAGTACTTC. Translated: CASSYRQPGETQYF. J is TRBJ2-5 and V is TRBV6-2 or TRBV6-3; tentatively, D is TRBD1 (5 bases). V shed 2 bases and J shed 4 bases, with 11 bases lying between them. CDR1 is MNHEY and CDR2 is SVGEGT in the germline V gene. CDR3 size: 14 residues.

The chain has TRBV5-4 and TRBJ1-6; D gene unclear. Trimming removed 4 bases at V and 10 bases at J, with 15 bases between. The CDR3 totals 14 residues. Germline V gene lookup returns CDR1 SGHNT and CDR2 YYREEE (reference sequence). CDR3 protein: CASSPWEGWSPLHF. The CDR3, as DNA: TGTGCCAGCAGCCCTTGGGAGGGATGGTCACCCCTCCACTTT.

This clone was seen once. The J gene is TRBJ1-1, the V gene TRBV30, with D possibly matching TRBD1 (5 bases). The CDR3 totals 15 residues. V dropped 0 bases and J dropped 1 base, with 12 bases sitting between them. Germline assignment: CDR1 GTSNPN and CDR2 SVGIG (reference sequence). The CDR3 DNA sequence: TGTGCCTGGAGTGTACTTGGGGACCCGAACACTGAAGCTTTCTTT. Translated: CAWSVLGDPNTEAFF. Drawing the rest from reference TRBV30 and TRBJ1-1, the complete variable domain is SQTIHQWPATLVQPVGSPLSLECTVEGTSNPNLYWYRQAAGRGLQLLFYSVGIGQISSEVPQNLSASRPQDRQFILSSKKLLLSDSGFYLCAWSVLGDPNTEAFFGQGTRLTVV.

V usage is TRBV4-3 and J usage is TRBJ2-1; TRBD2 agrees at 13 bases. V was clipped by 0 bases and J by 0 bases; unmatched bases: 8. This CDR3 spans 20 amino acids. Germline V gene sequence: CDR1 LGHNA, CDR2 YSLEER. For the CDR3, the DNA is TGCGCCAGCAGCCAAGATCAGCCGGGACTAGCGGGGAGCTCCTACAATGAGCAGTTCTTC. Protein product: CASSQDQPGLAGSSYNEQFF.

This chain uses TRBV7-2 with TRBJ2-7; D call uncertain. Per the germline V gene, CDR1 is SGHTA and CDR2 is FQGNSA. The ends were cut back, 5 bases at V and 4 bases at J, with 6 bases in the middle. The CDR3 loop spans 11 amino acids. CDR3 nucleotide sequence: TGTGCCAGCAGCCACCTATACGAGCAGTACTTC. This gives the protein CASSHLYEQYF.

The table lists this clone with a count of one. The chain combines TRBV7-2 with TRBJ1-1; weak D call: TRBD1 (5 bases). The CDR3 loop spans 12 amino acids. CDR1 and CDR2 (germline): SGHTA, FQGNSA. With 5 bases removed from V and 3 bases from J, the gap between germline ends came to 7 bases. The DNA of the CDR3 is TGTGCCAGCAGCCGACAGTACACTGAAGCTTTCTTT. Translating it yields CASSRQYTEAFF.

This chain uses TRBV7-3 with TRBJ2-3; TRBD2 aligns across 14 bases. The germline V gene encodes CDR1 SGHTA and CDR2 FQGTGA. V lost 5 bases, J lost 4 bases, and 8 bases stayed unmatched. The CDR3 covers 17 residues. The CDR3 DNA reads TGTGCCAGCAGCCCAGGGACTAGCGGGAGCGGGGCAGATACGCAGTATTTT. Protein: CASSPGTSGSGADTQYF.

Only a few counts were recorded for this clone. The chain employs TRBV19 and TRBJ1-5; D remains unclear. CDR1 is LNHDA and CDR2 is SQIVND in the germline V gene (reference sequence). Trimming pared 4 bases from V and 4 bases from J, leaving 11 bases between. This CDR3 region has 14 residues. The CDR3 protein is CASSTIRGNQPQHF. The CDR3 nucleotides read TGTGCCAGTAGTACTATACGAGGGAATCAGCCCCAGCATTTT. Supplemented by reference TRBV19 and TRBJ1-5, the full variable domain reads DGGITQSPKYLFRKEGQNVTLSCEQNLNHDAMYWYRQDPGQGLRLIYYSQIVNDFQKGDIAEGYSVSREKKESFPLTVTSAQKNPTAFYLCASSTIRGNQPQHFGDGTRLSIL.

This clone was seen more than once but under ten times. The rearrangement uses TRBV19 and TRBJ1-2; D uncertain. The CDR3 is 17 amino acids. Germline V gene lookup returns CDR1 LNHDA and CDR2 SQIVND (reference sequence). The V gene lost 6 bases and the J gene lost 4 bases, with 24 bases spanning the gap. In nucleotides, the CDR3 is TGTGCCAGTAGAAATTGGATGACTCAAGACTGGGGCTATGGCTACACCTTC. Amino acids: CASRNWMTQDWGYGYTF.

This clone was observed once. CDR3 nucleotide sequence: TGTGCCATCAGTGAGCTGGGGACAGGGGGGGTAGAGACCCAGTACTTC. It specifies CAISELGTGGVETQYF. V usage is TRBV10-3 and J usage is TRBJ2-5, with 11 positions matching TRBD1. Germline V gene lookup returns CDR1 ENHRY and CDR2 SYGVKD. The junction had 6 bases not matched to a gene; V was cut back by 2 bases and J by 4 bases. The CDR3 covers 16 residues.

The rearrangement uses TRBV19 and TRBJ2-3; possible D gene TRBD2, 5 bases. The length of the CDR3 is 15 residues. Germline V gives CDR1 LNHDA, CDR2 SQIVND (reference sequence). V lost 3 bases and J 2 bases, leaving 12 bases between the germline ends. The CDR3 spells CASSIYAGHTDTQYF. The CDR3 DNA reads TGTGCCAGTAGTATTTACGCGGGTCACACAGATACGCAGTATTTT.

The chain carries TRBV28 and TRBJ1-1; D unclear. From germline, CDR1 is MDHEN and CDR2 SYDVKM. The length of the CDR3 is 16 residues. Trimming removed 7 bases from V and 1 base from J, with 19 bases in between. The CDR3 reads CASTFGEVPPNTEAFF. The CDR3 nucleotides read TGTGCCAGCACTTTCGGGGAAGTGCCCCCGAACACTGAAGCTTTCTTT.

The chain employs TRBV5-1 and TRBJ2-3; TRBD1 is a possible D gene (6 bases). The CDR3 totals 15 residues. Between the trimmed V and J ends, which lost 4 bases and 1 base, there was a span of 13 bases. Germline V lookup: CDR1 SGHRS, CDR2 YFSETQ. CDR3 bases: TGCGCCAGCAGCCTCGGGACACCCCGCACAGATACGCAGTATTTT. This codes for CASSLGTPRTDTQYF.

The chain recombines TRBV19 with TRBJ1-4; 7 nucleotides agree with TRBD1. V was pared by 5 bases and J by 0 bases, with 3 bases of the junction left unmatched. Germline V gene sequence: CDR1 LNHDA, CDR2 SQIVND (reference sequence). CDR3 size: 15 residues. CDR3 protein: CASSWQGATNEKLFF. The CDR3 nucleotides read TGTGCCAGTAGTTGGCAGGGGGCAACTAATGAAAAACTGTTTTTT.

V gene TRBV3-1 (or the pseudogene TRBV3-2) combines with J gene TRBJ1-1, with 9 bases matching TRBD1. The CDR3 sequence is 15 residues long. V trimming: 1 base; J trimming: 10 bases; junction bases outside the gene matches: 10. CDR1 and CDR2 (germline): LGHDT, YNNKEL (reference sequence). In DNA form, the CDR3 reads TGTGCCAGCAGCCAAGGGGACAGGGCTTTTGAGGGAGCTTTCTTT. It translates to CASSQGDRAFEGAFF.

This clone was counted only a few times. The rearrangement uses TRBV4-2 and TRBJ1-3; 7 nucleotides line up with TRBD1. CDR1 and CDR2 (germline): LGHNA, YNFKEQ. CDR3 length equals 18 residues. V was clipped by 1 base and J by 0 bases; unmatched bases: 9. Here the CDR3 reads CASSQGGTVNLSGNTIYF. CDR3 DNA sequence: TGTGCCAGCAGCCAAGGCGGGACAGTTAACCTCTCTGGAAACACCATATATTTT.

This chain uses TRBV29-1 with TRBJ2-1; TRBD1 matches at 7 bases. The CDR3 loop spans 13 amino acids. Germline CDR1 reads SQVTM; CDR2 reads ANQGSEA. The V gene end was trimmed by 8 bases and the J gene end by 8 bases; junction bases not matched to a gene: 12. This chain's CDR3 is CSLLGQGVYEQFF. CDR3 nucleotides: TGCAGCCTCCTAGGCCAGGGGGTCTATGAGCAGTTCTTC.